This entry lists 20 T cell receptor beta chains sequenced from one sample in a study of T cell responses to AZD1222 COVID-19 vaccine. Data came from immunoSEQ multiplex PCR; TCRdb stores just in-frame clones and leaves some out. The table records approximately 79,000 clones, 65% to 90% of them present only once. Sample: peripheral blood, taken on day 0 of AZD1222 vaccination. The receptors were gathered from an adult in good health.

The rearrangement links TRBV19 to TRBJ1-2, with D unresolved. Trimming shortened V by 2 bases and J by 10 bases, and 23 bases separated the two germline ends. Germline V lookup: CDR1 LNHDA, CDR2 SQIVND (reference sequence). The CDR3 is 16 residues long. CDR3 sequence: CASSILLGGRVQDYTF. Written as DNA, the CDR3 is TGTGCCAGTAGTATACTTCTCGGCGGGCGGGTCCAAGACTACACCTTC.

The rearrangement links TRBV19 to TRBJ1-2; D gene unclear. The CDR3 covers 11 residues. Trimming shortened V by 9 bases and J by 7 bases, and 12 bases separated the two germline ends. Germline V lookup: CDR1 LNHDA, CDR2 SQIVND (reference sequence). The CDR3 region has the DNA TGTGCCAGCCGGGCCACTTCTGGCTACACCTTC. Protein: CASRATSGYTF.

This sequence joins TRBV4-1 and TRBJ1-3; D gene unclear. The V gene lost 0 bases and the J gene lost 5 bases, with 14 bases spanning the gap. CDR1 MGHRA and CDR2 YSYEKL come from the germline V gene. This CDR3 is 16 amino acids long. As DNA, the CDR3 is TGCGCCAGCAGCCAAGATAATGGGGTTGGTAGAAACACCATATATTTT. Amino acids: CASSQDNGVGRNTIYF.

This chain uses TRBV4-2 with TRBJ2-1; D unresolved. Germline values: CDR1 LGHNA, CDR2 YNFKEQ. V was trimmed by 3 bases and J by 2 bases, leaving 17 bases between them. There are 17 residues in the CDR3. DNA for the CDR3: TGTGCCAGCAGCCAGGAACTATTAGCCCCCACCTACAATGAGCAGTTCTTC. Translated: CASSQELLAPTYNEQFF.

This chain uses TRBV11-1 with TRBJ1-4; D unclear. The V gene's germline CDR1 is SGHAT and CDR2 FQDESV (reference sequence). The CDR3 consists of 15 residues. Trimming cost V 4 bases and J 0 bases, with 9 bases left between them. The CDR3: CASSSEGTTNEKLFF. CDR3 in DNA: TGTGCCAGCAGCTCCGAGGGAACAACTAATGAAAAACTGTTTTTT.

The chain couples TRBV12-5 to TRBJ2-5; TRBD1 is a possible D gene (6 bases). Germline CDR1 reads LGHNT; CDR2 reads FRNRAP. The V end was cut by 2 bases, the J end by 5 bases, with 15 bases between. The CDR3 is 15 residues long. The CDR3: CASGLPRGSEETQYF. DNA of the CDR3: TGTGCTAGTGGTTTGCCCAGGGGATCCGAGGAGACCCAGTACTTC. Full variable domain (remainder filled in from reference TRBV12-5 and TRBJ2-5): DARVTQTPRHKVTEMGQEVTMRCQPILGHNTVFWYRQTMMQGLELLAYFRNRAPLDDSGMPKDRFSAEMPDATLATLKIQPSEPRDSAVYFCASGLPRGSEETQYFGPGTRLLVL.

The chain has TRBV15 and TRBJ2-3, with D unclear. V shed 6 bases and J shed 4 bases, with 14 bases lying between them. Germline V lookup: CDR1 LNHNV, CDR2 YYDKDF (reference sequence). This CDR3 has 14 amino acids. CDR3 region: CATSREEGSDTQYF. Here the CDR3 DNA reads TGTGCCACCAGTCGTGAGGAAGGGTCAGATACGCAGTATTTT.

The rearrangement uses TRBV30 and TRBJ1-1; D might be TRBD1 (6 bases). V gave up 2 bases and J gave up 9 bases, with 7 bases separating them. Germline V lookup: CDR1 GTSNPN, CDR2 SVGIG (reference sequence). This CDR3 has 10 amino acids. CDR3 sequence: CAWSRDKAFF. The CDR3 region has the DNA TGTGCCTGGAGTCGGGACAAAGCTTTCTTT.

This clone was seen once. This chain uses TRBV19 with TRBJ1-5, with D possibly being TRBD1 (6 bases). This CDR3 comprises 15 residues. The ends were cut back, 7 bases at V and 4 bases at J, with 17 bases in the middle. Germline V gene data show CDR1 as LNHDA and CDR2 as SQIVND (reference sequence). The CDR3 sequence: CASTSGGTSNQPQHF. CDR3 DNA sequence: TGTGCCAGTACCTCGGGGGGGACAAGTAATCAGCCCCAGCATTTT.

The V and J genes are TRBV7-2 and TRBJ2-2; TRBD2 matches 9 bases. The junction had 15 bases not matched to a gene; V was cut back by 5 bases and J by 2 bases. The germline gives CDR1 SGHTA, CDR2 FQGNSA. The length of the CDR3 is 19 residues. This CDR3 is CASSQLRPSGIGNTGELFF. DNA of the CDR3: TGTGCCAGCAGCCAACTCCGGCCTAGCGGGATAGGTAACACCGGGGAGCTGTTTTTT.

The count of this clone is one. The genes are TRBV7-6 and TRBJ1-2; D uncertain. The V and J ends lost 1 base and 0 bases respectively, with 9 bases between them. Germline V lookup: CDR1 SGHVS, CDR2 FNYEAQ. CDR3 length equals 15 residues. CDR3 bases: TGTGCCAGCAGCTTAGATTACAGACCTAACTATGGCTACACCTTC. Amino acids: CASSLDYRPNYGYTF.

The chain links TRBV7-9 to TRBJ1-1, with unresolved D. V was shortened by 5 bases and J by 1 base, with 20 bases between the two germline ends. The V gene's germline CDR1 is SEHNR and CDR2 FQNEAQ (reference sequence). The CDR3 covers 17 residues. The CDR3 region is CASSRLSRTDPNTEAFF. Written as DNA, the CDR3 is TGTGCCAGCAGCCGCTTAAGCCGGACGGACCCGAACACTGAAGCTTTCTTT. Combining the CDR3 with reference TRBV7-9 and TRBJ1-1 gives the whole variable domain DTGVSQNPRHKITKRGQNVTFRCDPISEHNRLYWYRQTLGQGPEFLTYFQNEAQLEKSRLLSDRFSAERPKGSFSTLEIQRTEQGDSAMYLCASSRLSRTDPNTEAFFGQGTRLTVV.

The table lists this clone with a few counts. J is TRBJ2-5 and V is TRBV7-3; either TRBD1 or TRBD2 may supply D (5 bases each). Germline assignment: CDR1 SGHTA and CDR2 FQGTGA. The CDR3 is 14 residues long. Trimming removed 2 bases at V and 4 bases at J, with 11 bases between. The CDR3 reads CASSLQGRGETQYF. The CDR3 bases are TGTGCCAGCAGCTTACAGGGCCGGGGAGAGACCCAGTACTTC.

CDR3 region: CATSDSKGGAETQYF. The CDR3 coding sequence is TGTGCCACCAGTGATTCAAAGGGGGGGGCGGAGACCCAGTACTTC. The V gene is TRBV24-1, the J gene TRBJ2-5; D is perhaps TRBD2 (7 bases). Germline assignment: CDR1 KGHDR and CDR2 SFDVKD. V was trimmed by 2 bases and J by 5 bases, leaving 14 bases between them. The CDR3 totals 15 residues.

J is TRBJ2-7 and V is TRBV4-1, with 9 bases aligning to TRBD1. CDR3 size: 14 residues. CDR1 is MGHRA and CDR2 is YSYEKL in the germline V gene. The V segment lost 2 bases and the J segment 5 bases; nucleotides outside the gene matches: 4. CDR3 sequence (DNA): TGCGCCAGCAGCCAACGGGACAGGGCGAACGAGCAGTACTTC. This encodes CASSQRDRANEQYF.

The chain joins TRBV2 to TRBJ2-7; D unclear. Germline CDR1 reads SNHLY; CDR2 reads FYNNEI. With 7 bases removed from V and 3 bases from J, the gap between germline ends came to 16 bases. This CDR3 comprises 14 residues. The CDR3 coding sequence is TGTGCCAGCACCGACGGTGGCGGAGACTACGAGCAGTACTTC. Encoded protein: CASTDGGGDYEQYF.

The chain links TRBV6-5 to TRBJ2-1; TRBD2 aligns across 11 bases. J gave up 6 bases and V 7 bases, and 8 bases lay outside the gene matches. The CDR3 covers 15 residues. Germline CDR1 MNHEY, CDR2 SVGAGI. CDR3: CASKFLSGRANEQFF. CDR3 DNA: TGTGCCAGCAAGTTTCTTAGCGGGAGGGCCAATGAGCAGTTCTTC.

The V gene is TRBV3-1 (or the pseudogene TRBV3-2), the J gene TRBJ2-7; D is possibly TRBD1 (6 bases). Looked up from germline, CDR1 is LGHDT and CDR2 is YNNKEL (reference sequence). V was clipped by 3 bases and J by 6 bases, with 21 bases between them. The CDR3 extends over 16 amino acids. The CDR3 DNA reads TGTGCCAGCAGCCAGGGAGAGTGGTCAGGGGTCCTCGAGCAGTACTTC. Translation: CASSQGEWSGVLEQYF.

V and J are TRBV7-2 and TRBJ1-2; TRBD1 matches 8 bases. This CDR3 is 18 amino acids long. Trimming at V came to 3 bases and at J to 6 bases, leaving 18 bases not matched to a gene. Per the germline V gene, CDR1 is SGHTA and CDR2 is FQGNSA. The DNA of the CDR3 is TGTGCCAGCAGCTTGATGAGGTTGACAGGGGCGCTGGGTCATGGCTACACCTTC. Its protein is CASSLMRLTGALGHGYTF.

This clone was picked up a small number of times. The rearrangement links TRBV6-2 or TRBV6-3 to TRBJ1-1; D not resolved. CDR1 MNHEY and CDR2 SVGEGT come from the germline V gene. Trimming pared 4 bases from V and 10 bases from J, leaving 10 bases between. CDR3 length: 11 amino acids. CDR3 loop: CASSSVGRAFF. The CDR3 coding sequence is TGTGCCAGCAGTTCCGTGGGGAGAGCTTTCTTT.